The clone carrying this T cell receptor beta chain occurred many times. What it recognizes is unknown. The cDNA was generated through 5'RACE incorporating 10-nucleotide random UMIs. The yield of each sequencing run was over 170 million TCR-beta sequences from 15-18 subjects. TCRdb re-analysed the 5' RACE reads in MiXCR, keeping a single row per CDR3 protein. This table has more than 70,000 distinct CDR3 sequences, more than 15% appearing once. From 2 million PBMCs stored at -80 C, the unsorted libraries were generated. This CDR3 has 16 amino acids. After removal of 2 bases from V and 5 bases from J, the junction contained 6 bases not matched to a gene. Germline V lookup: CDR1 MNHEY, CDR2 SVGEGT. These data are taken from a study of neurological immune-mediated disorders. Notes on the study in general: The study found the most TCR clonal expansion in HTLV-1-associated myelopathy and the least in multiple sclerosis, below healthy controls.

The chain couples TRBV6-2 or TRBV6-3 to TRBJ2-5; 12 nucleotides agree with TRBD2. The TCR comes from a middle-aged woman in good health. The source material was PBMCs. This CDR3 is CASSYPGLAGWETQYF. CDR3 sequence (DNA): TGTGCCAGCAGTTACCCAGGACTAGCGGGGTGGGAGACCCAGTACTTC.